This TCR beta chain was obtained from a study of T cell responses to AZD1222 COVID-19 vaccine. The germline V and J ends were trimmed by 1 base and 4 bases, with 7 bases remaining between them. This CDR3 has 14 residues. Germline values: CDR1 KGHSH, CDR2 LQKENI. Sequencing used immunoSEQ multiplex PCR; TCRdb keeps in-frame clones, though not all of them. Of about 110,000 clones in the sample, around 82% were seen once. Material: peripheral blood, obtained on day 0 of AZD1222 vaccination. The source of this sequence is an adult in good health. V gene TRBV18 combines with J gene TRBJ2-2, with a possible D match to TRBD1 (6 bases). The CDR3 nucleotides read TGTGCCAGCTCACCACAACAGGGCACCGGGGAGCTGTTTTTT. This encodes CASSPQQGTGELFF.